These 17 T cell receptor beta chains share one sample of origin, sequenced in a study of blood T cells in healthy people across ages. A J-beta primer mix and a sample-barcoded 5' primer were used in a second PCR of roughly 7 to 12 cycles. TCRdb re-derived calls from the 5' RACE reads in MiXCR, one entry per CDR3 protein. This table holds about 1.6 million distinct CDR3 sequences, 34% found once. The specimen sequenced was blood. The receptors stem from a woman aged 25 to 45 in good health.

The rearrangement uses TRBV7-9 and TRBJ1-1, with no clear D. The CDR3 totals 16 residues. The V end lost 3 bases, the J end lost 5 bases, and 19 bases lay between the germline ends. Germline CDR1 and CDR2: SEHNR and FQNEAQ (reference sequence). CDR3 coding DNA: TGTGCCAGCAGCTTTAGTCGGAACGCGGGCGGGACTGAAGCTTTCTTT. Its translation: CASSFSRNAGGTEAFF.

The V call is TRBV2, the J call TRBJ2-7; D is unclear. The CDR3 has 13 residues. V lost 10 bases and J lost 0, with 13 bases in between. Per germline, CDR1 SNHLY and CDR2 FYNNEI. The CDR3 region has the DNA TGTGCCACCATCATGATGGGCTCCTACGAGCAGTACTTC. Protein: CATIMMGSYEQYF.

The chain recombines TRBV7-7 with TRBJ2-2; weak D call: TRBD1 (5 bases). Germline CDR1 and CDR2: SSHAT and FNYEAQ (reference sequence). V lost 6 bases and J 5 bases, leaving 22 bases between the germline ends. The CDR3 has 17 amino acids. CDR3: CASSKAGQLRGTGELFF. The CDR3 coding sequence is TGTGCCAGCAGTAAGGCAGGGCAGCTCCGTGGAACCGGGGAGCTGTTTTTT.

This clonotype appeared a few times. The chain links TRBV5-1 to TRBJ1-6, with 9 positions matching TRBD1. Germline CDR1 is SGHRS and CDR2 is YFSETQ. The CDR3 is made up of 15 amino acids. The V and J ends lost 0 bases and 14 bases, in that order; junction bases with no gene match: 9. The CDR3 DNA reads as TGCGCCAGCAGCTTGGATACAGGGGGCGCAAGTTCCCTCCACTTT. As protein: CASSLDTGGASSLHF.

This clonotype was counted many times. The chain uses TRBV5-1 and TRBJ2-7; 7 nucleotides match TRBD2. This CDR3 spans 15 amino acids. Germline trimming cut 0 bases from V and 3 bases from J; bases unmatched to any gene: 6. The germline V gene encodes CDR1 SGHRS and CDR2 YFSETQ. CDR3 protein: CASSLVRGGGYEQYF. The CDR3 DNA is TGCGCCAGCAGCTTGGTAAGAGGCGGGGGCTACGAGCAGTACTTC.

In the case of this clonotype: This may be a read error, as it is one base from a much larger clone. V and J are TRBV28 and TRBJ2-1; 7 positions agree with TRBD1. CDR3 length equals 15 residues. Germline V gene data show CDR1 as MDHEN and CDR2 as SYDVKM. CDR3 DNA sequence: TGTGCCAGCCCCCCTGAGACAGGGATTCACAATAAGCAGTTCTTC. Amino acids: CASPPETGIHNKQFF.

The DNA for the CDR3 is TGCAGCGTCATTGCCCAGGGCGCCTATGGCTACACCTTC. Protein sequence: CSVIAQGAYGYTF. This chain connects TRBV29-1 to TRBJ1-2; a weak D match, TRBD1 (5 bases). The CDR3 covers 13 residues. Germline V CDR1 and CDR2: SQVTM, ANQGSEA. With 6 bases removed from V and 4 bases from J, the gap between germline ends came to 15 bases.

The chain carries TRBV20-1 and TRBJ2-5; unclear D gene. The end of the DNA aligns better with TRBJ2-7, so the J call may be wrong. This CDR3 is 13 amino acids long. Germline values: CDR1 DFQATT, CDR2 SNEGSKA (reference sequence). The CDR3 reads CSAGSLGSYEQYF. The DNA of the CDR3 is TGCAGTGCTGGGTCTCTGGGATCCTACGAGCAGTACTTC.

The rearrangement uses TRBV20-1 and TRBJ2-3; 12 nucleotides match TRBD2. Per germline, CDR1 DFQATT and CDR2 SNEGSKA (reference sequence). With V trimmed by 8 bases and J by 2 bases, 8 bases remained unmatched. The CDR3 is made up of 15 amino acids. In DNA form, the CDR3 reads TGCAGTCTCACTAGCGGGGGGTACCCCACAGATACGCAGTATTTT. It codes for CSLTSGGYPTDTQYF.

This clonotype showed up just a few times. The gene calls are TRBV7-3 and TRBJ1-6; D is possibly TRBD1 (6 bases). V was cut by 1 base and J by 6 bases, with 10 bases left in between. CDR1 SGHTA and CDR2 FQGTGA come from the germline V gene. The CDR3 runs 15 residues. The CDR3: CASSLRGAGNSPLHF. As DNA, the CDR3 is TGTGCCAGCAGCTTAAGGGGGGCCGGTAATTCACCCCTCCACTTT.

This clonotype appeared a few times. The chain uses TRBV9 and TRBJ2-1; D may be TRBD2 (6 bases). This CDR3 comprises 16 residues. Looked up from germline, CDR1 is SGDLS and CDR2 is YYNGEE. Trimming took 0 bases from V and 2 from J, leaving 12 bases between them. DNA for the CDR3: TGTGCCAGCAGCGTAGGCGGAGGGCATGCCTACAATGAGCAGTTCTTC. It yields the protein CASSVGGGHAYNEQFF.

This clonotype was detected only a few times. Mismatch with germline at one junction end may stem from a read error. The chain carries TRBV10-3 and TRBJ2-1; a possible D gene is TRBD1 (5 bases). Looked up from germline, CDR1 is ENHRY and CDR2 is SYGVKD. The CDR3 consists of 16 residues. The CDR3: CATSEPYQGSYNEQFF. The CDR3 coding sequence is TGTGCCACCAGTGAGCCCTACCAGGGTTCCTACAATGAGCAGTTCTTC.

In its sample, this clonotype was seen a few times. The chain recombines TRBV6-1 with TRBJ2-3; D gene unclear. Trimming cost V 10 bases and J 5 bases, with 13 bases left between them. There are 12 residues in the CDR3. The germline CDR1 and CDR2 sequences are MNHNS and SASEGT. The CDR3 protein is CANSAGVDTQYF. In nucleotides, the CDR3 is TGTGCCAACTCTGCAGGTGTAGATACGCAGTATTTT.

The chain couples TRBV29-1 to TRBJ1-2; D remains ambiguous. There are 13 residues in the CDR3. V was trimmed by 5 bases and J by 0 bases, leaving 10 bases between them. CDR1 SQVTM and CDR2 ANQGSEA come from the germline V gene. The CDR3 coding sequence is TGCAGCGTTTGGGGTGGAACTAACTATGGCTACACCTTC. It codes for CSVWGGTNYGYTF.

The J gene is TRBJ2-1, the V gene TRBV27; 8 bases line up with TRBD2. V gave up 0 bases and J gave up 0 bases; unmatched junction bases: 4. The length of the CDR3 is 17 residues. Germline assignment: CDR1 MNHEY and CDR2 SMNVEV (reference sequence). CDR3 in DNA: TGTGCCAGCAGTTTATCTAGCGGGGTGGACTCCTACAATGAGCAGTTCTTC. Its translation is CASSLSSGVDSYNEQFF.

In this sample, this clonotype turned up many times. The chain couples TRBV29-1 to TRBJ1-1; no firm D call. The CDR3 extends over 12 amino acids. Trimming cost V 3 bases and J 5 bases, with 10 bases left between them. From germline, CDR1 is SQVTM and CDR2 ANQGSEA. The CDR3 DNA is TGCAGCGTTGACGAGGATGGGACTGAAGCTTTCTTT. This encodes CSVDEDGTEAFF.

The J gene is TRBJ1-2, the V gene TRBV10-3, with 7 bases aligning to TRBD1. The CDR3 covers 18 residues. Looked up from germline, CDR1 is ENHRY and CDR2 is SYGVKD. V dropped 0 bases and J dropped 6; count of bases not matched to a gene: 16. The CDR3 nucleotides are TGTGCCATCAGTGAGTCTTGGGACAGCCATCGGAGAGGCCATGGCTACACCTTC. Translated, it gives CAISESWDSHRRGHGYTF.